The 19 T cell receptor beta chains reported below all come from one sample, sequenced in a study of blood T cell repertoires in COVID-19. Assay: immunoSEQ multiplex PCR; the TCRdb copy retains only in-frame clones and omits some. The sample carries fewer than 30,000 clones, 93% recorded once. The specimen was peripheral blood. The receptor source for this set is a woman between 70 and 85 years old with COVID-19, enrolled during active disease.

The rearrangement links TRBV28 to TRBJ1-5, with TRBD1 matching 9 bases. V was clipped by 4 bases and J by 2 bases; unmatched bases: 15. Germline CDR1 reads MDHEN; CDR2 reads SYDVKM. The CDR3 totals 19 residues. The CDR3 coding sequence is TGTGCCAGCAGTTCTCCCCTAGGACAGGGGCGGGTGGGCAATCAGCCCCAGCATTTT. This encodes CASSSPLGQGRVGNQPQHF.

V usage is TRBV25-1 and J usage is TRBJ1-5, with D tentatively TRBD1 (6 bases). V was clipped by 6 bases and J by 7 bases, with 19 bases between them. The CDR3 consists of 15 residues. Germline V gene data show CDR1 as MGHDK and CDR2 as SYGVNS. CDR3 nucleotide sequence: TGTGCCAGCAGAGAGCCAGGGGAAGGATGGCAGCCCCAGCATTTT. Translation: CASREPGEGWQPQHF.

V usage is TRBV19 and J usage is TRBJ1-6; no clear D. In germline, CDR1 is LNHDA, CDR2 SQIVND (reference sequence). Trimming shortened V by 1 base and J by 7 bases, and 17 bases separated the two germline ends. The CDR3 loop spans 17 amino acids. CDR3 nucleotides: TGTGCCAGTAGTATAGGTCACTTCCGTCGAGGGAATTCACCCCTCCACTTT. Protein: CASSIGHFRRGNSPLHF.

V gene TRBV7-2 combines with J gene TRBJ2-1; D gene ambiguous. The CDR3 is made up of 15 amino acids. The V end was cut by 3 bases, the J end by 4 bases, with 13 bases between. CDR1 SGHTA and CDR2 FQGNSA come from the germline V gene. CDR3 loop: CASSFASAGYNEQFF. For the CDR3, the DNA is TGTGCCAGCAGCTTCGCCTCGGCAGGATACAATGAGCAGTTCTTC.

V gene TRBV18 combines with J gene TRBJ1-5; 12 positions agree with TRBD1. V was clipped by 3 bases and J by 5 bases; unmatched bases: 8. From germline, CDR1 is KGHSH and CDR2 LQKENI. This CDR3 comprises 17 residues. The CDR3 sequence: CASSPPGQGASDQPQHF. CDR3 coding DNA: TGTGCCAGCTCACCGCCGGGACAGGGGGCGAGCGATCAGCCCCAGCATTTT.

This chain links TRBV7-3 with TRBJ2-2; 13 nucleotides match TRBD2. This CDR3 is built from 16 residues. J lost 4 bases, V lost 4 bases, and 3 bases had no gene match. Germline V CDR1 and CDR2: SGHTA, FQGTGA. CDR3 DNA sequence: TGTGCCAGCAGCTCCCGACTAGCGGGAGGCACCGGGGAGCTGTTTTTT. Encoded protein: CASSSRLAGGTGELFF.

The rearrangement joins TRBV9 to TRBJ2-1; D perhaps matches TRBD1 (6 bases). This CDR3 contains 17 residues. Looked up from germline, CDR1 is SGDLS and CDR2 is YYNGEE. Trimming shortened V by 0 bases and J by 3 bases, and 16 bases separated the two germline ends. CDR3 residues: CASSVGPGTWGYNEQFF. CDR3 DNA sequence: TGTGCCAGCAGCGTAGGCCCCGGGACATGGGGCTACAATGAGCAGTTCTTC.

The V and J genes are TRBV28 and TRBJ1-2; D is possibly TRBD1 (5 bases). The CDR3 is made up of 15 amino acids. Germline-derived CDR1 and CDR2 are MDHEN and SYDVKM. Trimming removed 3 bases at V and 5 bases at J, with 16 bases between. The CDR3 reads CASSFGGSENYGYTF. CDR3 nucleotides: TGTGCCAGCAGTTTCGGGGGGTCGGAGAATTATGGCTACACCTTC.

This chain links TRBV19 with TRBJ2-2, with 12 nucleotides matching TRBD2. The CDR3 has 17 amino acids. Germline V lookup: CDR1 LNHDA, CDR2 SQIVND (reference sequence). V lost 6 bases to trimming and J lost 7 bases; unmatched junction nucleotides: 12. The CDR3 DNA reads TGTGCCAGTAGCCGCCGGCTAGCGGGAGGGCCGGGCGGGGAGCTGTTTTTT. It codes for CASSRRLAGGPGGELFF.

The rearrangement uses TRBV5-1 and TRBJ1-2, with 8 bases lining up with TRBD1. The germline gives CDR1 SGHRS, CDR2 YFSETQ. The CDR3 sequence is 16 residues long. Trimming at V came to 0 bases and at J to 4 bases, leaving 8 bases not matched to a gene. The CDR3, as DNA: TGCGCCAGCAGCTTGGATAACACAGGGGGGAGCTATGGCTACACCTTC. The encoded protein is CASSLDNTGGSYGYTF.

This clone was found once. The chain combines TRBV7-3 with TRBJ2-5, with D hard to call. Trimming cost V 1 base and J 5 bases, with 8 bases left between them. Germline lookup yields CDR1 SGHTA and CDR2 FQGTGA. There are 13 residues in the CDR3. The CDR3 nucleotides read TGTGCCAGCAGCTTAAGCGAGGTTGAGACCCAGTACTTC. Its translation: CASSLSEVETQYF.

The rearrangement links TRBV4-1 to TRBJ2-7; 8 nucleotides match TRBD2. CDR3 length: 14 residues. With 0 bases clipped from V and 7 bases from J, the junction kept 5 bases outside the gene matches. Germline CDR1 and CDR2: MGHRA and YSYEKL. CDR3 in DNA: TGCGCCAGCAGCCAAGATCGGGGGGGCGGTGAGCAGTACTTC. Translated: CASSQDRGGGEQYF.

V gene TRBV18 combines with J gene TRBJ1-1; D call uncertain. The ends were cut back, 1 base at V and 0 bases at J, with 15 bases in the middle. Germline lookup yields CDR1 KGHSH and CDR2 LQKENI. The CDR3 sequence is 17 residues long. In nucleotides, the CDR3 is TGTGCCAGCTCACCACGGAGTCGGGGTCCCATGAACACTGAAGCTTTCTTT. Translated, it gives CASSPRSRGPMNTEAFF.

The table lists this clone with a count of one. The chain recombines TRBV6-2 or TRBV6-3 with TRBJ1-4; 7 nucleotides match TRBD1. The CDR3 contains 13 residues. CDR1 is MNHEY and CDR2 is SVGEGT in the germline V gene. J was trimmed by 6 bases and V by 5 bases; bases with no gene match: 3. The CDR3 DNA reads as TGTGCCAGCAGTGCGGGACAGTATGAAAAACTGTTTTTT. It translates to CASSAGQYEKLFF.

The V call is TRBV6-4, the J call TRBJ1-6, with D hard to call. From germline, CDR1 is MRHNA and CDR2 SNTAGT. The V gene lost 7 bases and the J gene lost 6 bases, with 16 bases spanning the gap. The CDR3 length is 15 residues. CDR3 sequence reads: CASKQVPQVNSPLHF. Written as DNA, the CDR3 is TGTGCCAGCAAGCAGGTCCCCCAGGTTAATTCACCCCTCCACTTT.

The chain couples TRBV6-5 to TRBJ2-7; 7 bases agree with TRBD1. CDR3 length: 14 amino acids. Germline V gene sequence: CDR1 MNHEY, CDR2 SVGAGI. The junction had 7 bases not matched to a gene; V was cut back by 2 bases and J by 6 bases. CDR3 bases: TGTGCCAGCAGTTACACCCTGACAGGGCTCGAGCAGTACTTC. This codes for CASSYTLTGLEQYF.

This clone was counted once. J is TRBJ2-2 and V is TRBV7-2; D possibly corresponds to TRBD1 (6 bases). The V gene's germline CDR1 is SGHTA and CDR2 FQGNSA. Trimming took off 5 bases at V and 3 bases at J, with 13 bases between the two ends. The CDR3 contains 15 residues. CDR3 in amino acids: CASSSRGVDTGELFF. CDR3 DNA sequence: TGTGCCAGCAGCAGCAGGGGAGTGGACACCGGGGAGCTGTTTTTT.

The chain recombines TRBV6-6 with TRBJ1-1; D ambiguous. CDR1 MNHNY and CDR2 SVGAGI come from the germline V gene (reference sequence). Trimming removed 8 bases from V and 1 base from J, with 8 bases in between. The CDR3 runs to 12 residues. This chain's CDR3 is CASETWNTEAFF. DNA of the CDR3: TGTGCCAGCGAGACATGGAACACTGAAGCTTTCTTT.

The chain is built from TRBV4-3 and TRBJ2-2; tentative D call: TRBD1 (5 bases). Germline lookup yields CDR1 LGHNA and CDR2 YSLEER. The V end was cut by 0 bases, the J end by 3 bases, with 14 bases between. The CDR3 length is 17 residues. CDR3 region: CASSQDQYDSYTGELFF. The CDR3 region has the DNA TGCGCCAGCAGCCAAGATCAGTATGACAGCTACACCGGGGAGCTGTTTTTT.